Shown below are 30 T cell receptor beta chains from a single sample sequenced in a study of response to subunit inactivated influenza vaccine. TCRdb itself ran the RT-PCR reads through MiXCR, one entry per CDR3 protein. The repertoire holds about 830,000 distinct CDR3 sequences, under 20% seen once, with under 13% in the top ten. The sample here was PBMCs from blood, taken about 5 days after vaccination. These receptors were collected from a man aged 45 to 65 who received an inactivated influenza vaccine.

The CDR3 DNA reads TGTGCCAGCAGCTGGCCCCCACGGTCCGAGCAGTACTTC. It translates to CASSWPPRSEQYF. J is TRBJ2-7 and V is TRBV5-5; D remains unclear. Trimming left V 3 bases short and J 6 bases short, with 13 bases between. The CDR3 totals 13 residues. CDR1 and CDR2 (germline): SGHKS, YYEKEE (reference sequence).

This clonotype was picked up many times. The J gene is TRBJ2-7, the V gene TRBV7-2, with D tentatively TRBD1 (6 bases). CDR3 size: 14 residues. Deletions cut 4 bases from V and 2 bases from J, with 12 bases between. Germline lookup yields CDR1 SGHTA and CDR2 FQGNSA. CDR3: CASSYGQITYEQYF. CDR3 DNA: TGTGCCAGCAGCTATGGACAGATCACCTACGAGCAGTACTTC.

This clonotype was counted many times. The rearrangement joins TRBV5-1 to TRBJ2-1; TRBD1 matches 11 bases. The CDR3 is 15 residues long. V lost 2 bases to trimming and J lost 6 bases; unmatched junction nucleotides: 4. The germline V gene encodes CDR1 SGHRS and CDR2 YFSETQ. CDR3 loop: CASSLSGTGGNEQFF. In nucleotides, the CDR3 is TGCGCCAGCAGCTTATCCGGGACAGGGGGCAATGAGCAGTTCTTC.

This clonotype has more than one count but fewer than ten. The CDR3 DNA reads TGTGCCAGCAGTCCGGACAGGGAAAGAGAGACCCAGTACTTC. Protein product: CASSPDRERETQYF. The chain combines TRBV12-3 or TRBV12-4 with TRBJ2-5, with 8 bases that match TRBD1. This CDR3 spans 14 amino acids. The trim removed 5 bases at V and 4 bases at J, leaving 6 bases unmatched.

This clonotype was seen a handful of times. The V call is TRBV5-6, the J call TRBJ1-4; D is undetermined. The V and J ends lost 0 bases and 8 bases respectively, with 17 bases between them. Germline CDR1 SGHDT, CDR2 YYEEEE. The length of the CDR3 is 16 residues. The CDR3 loop is CASSLGVAAAGEKLFF. The CDR3 nucleotides read TGTGCCAGCAGCTTGGGAGTGGCCGCCGCGGGGGAAAAACTGTTTTTT.

The chain couples TRBV4-1 to TRBJ2-7; a weak D match, TRBD2 (5 bases). Trimming removed 4 bases at V and 2 bases at J, with 18 bases between. CDR3 length: 16 amino acids. Germline-derived CDR1 and CDR2 are MGHRA and YSYEKL. CDR3 loop: CASSPFPEGLTYEQYF. As DNA, the CDR3 is TGCGCCAGCAGCCCGTTCCCCGAGGGCTTAACCTACGAGCAGTACTTC.

This rearrangement joins TRBV6-1 to TRBJ2-3; 11 bases are a match to TRBD2. This CDR3 comprises 18 residues. The J segment lost 3 bases and the V segment lost 5 bases, leaving 13 bases of the junction unmatched. Germline V gene data show CDR1 as MNHNS and CDR2 as SASEGT. The CDR3 nucleotides read TGTGCCAGCAGTCCAGGGACTAGCGGCCGGGGGGTAACAGATACGCAGTATTTT. It encodes CASSPGTSGRGVTDTQYF.

V and J are TRBV20-1 and TRBJ1-5; D may be TRBD1 (5 bases). The V end lost 4 bases, the J end lost 4 bases, and 11 bases lay between the germline ends. Germline CDR1 reads DFQATT; CDR2 reads SNEGSKA (reference sequence). The CDR3 extends over 13 amino acids. The CDR3 DNA reads TGCAGTGCTAAAAGGACACAAAATCAGCCCCAGCATTTT. This gives the protein CSAKRTQNQPQHF.

Only a few counts were recorded for this clonotype. The rearrangement links TRBV24-1 to TRBJ2-5; TRBD2 aligns across 11 bases. Germline values: CDR1 KGHDR, CDR2 SFDVKD. CDR3 length: 16 residues. V gave up 2 bases and J gave up 4 bases; unmatched junction bases: 5. CDR3 protein: CATSDSFGTSGETQYF. Written as DNA, the CDR3 is TGTGCCACCAGTGATTCGTTTGGGACTAGCGGAGAGACCCAGTACTTC.

This rearrangement joins TRBV12-3 or TRBV12-4 to TRBJ2-4; no firm D call. The CDR3 loop spans 15 amino acids. Deletions cut 3 bases from V and 6 bases from J, with 15 bases between. In DNA, the CDR3 is TGTGCCAGCAGTTTTGGTCTATATTCCGGAAACATTCAGTACTTC. It yields the protein CASSFGLYSGNIQYF.

This clonotype showed up just once. The rearrangement joins TRBV20-1 to TRBJ2-7, with 7 bases aligning to TRBD2. Trimming cost V 3 bases and J 0 bases; bases outside gene matches: 17. In germline, CDR1 is DFQATT, CDR2 SNEGSKA (reference sequence). The length of the CDR3 is 18 residues. This chain's CDR3 is CSASAPGLTPLSSYEQYF. CDR3 sequence (DNA): TGCAGTGCTAGTGCCCCGGGACTAACCCCCTTAAGCTCCTACGAGCAGTACTTC.

This chain uses TRBV7-6 with TRBJ2-3; tentatively, D is TRBD1 (5 bases). In germline, CDR1 is SGHVS, CDR2 FNYEAQ. V lost 4 bases to trimming and J lost 2 bases, with 16 bases between them. The CDR3 extends over 16 amino acids. The CDR3 loop is CASSWELQGNTDTQYF. CDR3 nucleotides: TGTGCCAGCAGCTGGGAATTGCAGGGAAACACAGATACGCAGTATTTT.

The table lists this clonotype with a few counts. This chain uses TRBV3-1 with TRBJ1-1, with 8 bases that match TRBD1. CDR1 and CDR2 from the germline V gene are LGHDT and YNNKEL (reference sequence). V dropped 7 bases and J dropped 4; count of bases not matched to a gene: 8. This CDR3 has 14 residues. CDR3 in DNA: TGTGCCAGCACCCGGACAGGGAGTGGCACTGAAGCTTTCTTT. This sequence encodes CASTRTGSGTEAFF.

This clonotype appeared many times. This chain uses TRBV20-1 with TRBJ2-7, with 8 bases identical to TRBD1. This CDR3 is 13 amino acids long. J was trimmed by 4 bases and V by 4 bases; bases with no gene match: 6. Germline assignment: CDR1 DFQATT and CDR2 SNEGSKA (reference sequence). CDR3 DNA sequence: TGCAGTGCTACCGGGCAGGGGGCGTACGAGCAGTACTTC. Translating it yields CSATGQGAYEQYF.

This sequence joins TRBV4-2 and TRBJ1-5, with D hard to call. This CDR3 is 14 amino acids long. Looked up from germline, CDR1 is LGHNA and CDR2 is YNFKEQ. V shed 1 base and J shed 1 base, with 5 bases lying between them. CDR3 region: CASSQALSNQPQHF. The CDR3 bases are TGTGCCAGCAGCCAAGCTTTAAGCAATCAGCCCCAGCATTTT.

The rearrangement joins TRBV10-3 to TRBJ2-2, with D maybe TRBD1 (6 bases). V was clipped by 3 bases and J by 5 bases, with 19 bases between them. Germline lookup yields CDR1 ENHRY and CDR2 SYGVKD. There are 17 residues in the CDR3. CDR3 in amino acids: CAISEGVSGRGTGELFF. The CDR3 DNA sequence: TGTGCCATCAGTGAAGGAGTTTCTGGCAGGGGTACCGGGGAGCTGTTTTTT.

This clonotype was found a few times. This rearrangement joins TRBV20-1 to TRBJ2-3, with 8 bases fitting TRBD1. The V gene's germline CDR1 is DFQATT and CDR2 SNEGSKA (reference sequence). V shed 1 base and J 5 bases; nucleotides not matched to a gene: 5. There are 14 residues in the CDR3. CDR3 protein: CSARATGGLDTQYF. CDR3 DNA: TGCAGTGCTAGAGCTACAGGGGGGCTAGATACGCAGTATTTT.

This clonotype has only a few counts. This chain uses TRBV5-6 with TRBJ2-7; 8 bases are a match to TRBD1. CDR3 length equals 14 residues. In germline, CDR1 is SGHDT, CDR2 YYEEEE. V dropped 4 bases and J dropped 6; count of bases not matched to a gene: 9. The CDR3 here is CASSRKDRVFEQYF. The CDR3 nucleotides read TGTGCCAGCAGCCGAAAGGACAGGGTATTCGAGCAGTACTTC.

Ten or more counts support this clonotype. This chain links TRBV5-5 with TRBJ2-7; perhaps TRBD1 as D (5 bases). Trimming cost V 2 bases and J 3 bases, with 12 bases left between them. The CDR3 is made up of 14 amino acids. Germline CDR1 reads SGHKS; CDR2 reads YYEKEE (reference sequence). In DNA, the CDR3 is TGTGCCAGCAGCTTTTTCCAGGGTGGCTACGAGCAGTACTTC. Translation gives CASSFFQGGYEQYF. Full variable domain (rest looked up from reference TRBV5-5 and TRBJ2-7): DAGVTQSPTHLIKTRGQQVTLRCSPISGHKSVSWYQQVLGQGPQFIFQYYEKEERGRGNFPDRFSARQFPNYSSELNVNALLLGDSALYLCASSFFQGGYEQYFGPGTRLTVT.

This clonotype was observed at least ten times. The chain carries TRBV7-2 and TRBJ2-3; tentatively, D is TRBD1 or TRBD2 (5 bases each). V was trimmed by 5 bases and J by 0 bases, leaving 12 bases between them. Per the germline V gene, CDR1 is SGHTA and CDR2 is FQGNSA. CDR3 length: 15 residues. CDR3 region: CASSPGTLSTDTQYF. CDR3 sequence (DNA): TGTGCCAGCAGCCCGGGGACGCTTAGCACAGATACGCAGTATTTT.

This clonotype was observed a handful of times. The V gene is TRBV7-3, the J gene TRBJ1-2; 9 nucleotides agree with TRBD1. Germline assignment: CDR1 SGHTA and CDR2 FQGTGA. With 4 bases clipped from V and 6 bases from J, the junction kept 3 bases outside the gene matches. The CDR3 loop spans 13 amino acids. The CDR3 DNA reads TGTGCCAGCAGCTCAGGACAGGGGCATGGCTACACCTTC. Its protein is CASSSGQGHGYTF. Full variable domain (outside the CDR3, taken from reference TRBV7-3 and TRBJ1-2): GAGVSQTPSNKVTEKGKYVELRCDPISGHTALYWYRQSLGQGPEFLIYFQGTGAADDSGLPNDRFFAVRPEGSVSTLKIQRTERGDSAVYLCASSSGQGHGYTFGSGTRLTVV.

The J gene is TRBJ2-1, the V gene TRBV4-2; 9 bases map to TRBD1. This CDR3 region has 15 residues. Per germline, CDR1 LGHNA and CDR2 YNFKEQ. V shed 3 bases, J shed 4 bases, and the junction held 4 bases outside the gene matches. CDR3 coding DNA: TGTGCCAGCAGCCAGGTGACAGGGGGGTACAATGAGCAGTTCTTC. It yields the protein CASSQVTGGYNEQFF.

The CDR3 region is CSARDRTGGQVDEQFF. CDR3 bases: TGCAGTGCTAGAGACAGGACAGGGGGCCAGGTGGATGAGCAGTTCTTC. The V and J genes are TRBV20-1 and TRBJ2-1, with 11 bases aligning to TRBD1. Germline V gene lookup returns CDR1 DFQATT and CDR2 SNEGSKA (reference sequence). The CDR3 is 16 amino acids. Unmatched junction bases numbered 9, after V lost 0 bases and J lost 8 bases.

The chain couples TRBV12-3 or TRBV12-4 to TRBJ1-5; no reliable D call. V lost 1 base, J lost 7 bases, and 14 bases lay in between. This CDR3 has 15 residues. The CDR3 spells CASSLGPGIRQPQHF. The CDR3 nucleotides read TGTGCCAGCAGTTTAGGGCCGGGAATAAGGCAGCCCCAGCATTTT.

This chain uses TRBV6-1 with TRBJ1-6; D perhaps matches TRBD1 (5 bases). Trimming removed 7 bases at V and 5 bases at J, with 12 bases between. The CDR3 loop spans 14 amino acids. The germline V gene has CDR1 MNHNS and CDR2 SASEGT. The CDR3 DNA reads TGTGCCAGCACAAGGGACGCCGATAATTCACCCCTCCACTTT. Translating gives CASTRDADNSPLHF.

This clonotype was detected a few times. V usage is TRBV7-9 and J usage is TRBJ1-5; maybe TRBD1 (6 bases). The germline gives CDR1 SEHNR, CDR2 FQNEAQ (reference sequence). CDR3 size: 16 residues. Trimming stripped 0 bases from V and 1 base from J, with 10 bases between. CDR3 sequence (DNA): TGTGCCAGCAGCTTAGCCGTTGGACAGAGCAATCAGCCCCAGCATTTT. This encodes CASSLAVGQSNQPQHF.

The J gene is TRBJ1-3, the V gene TRBV25-1; no clear D. CDR3 length: 15 residues. Germline assignment: CDR1 MGHDK and CDR2 SYGVNS. Trimming pared 5 bases from V and 0 bases from J, leaving 11 bases between. The CDR3 sequence: CASSMAIHSGNTIYF. CDR3 DNA: TGTGCCAGCAGTATGGCCATCCACTCTGGAAACACCATATATTTT.

A few counts support this clonotype. The chain links TRBV7-9 to TRBJ2-7; 7 bases are shared with TRBD2. This CDR3 region has 15 residues. Trimming took 5 bases from V and 2 from J; bases not matched to a gene: 9. The germline gives CDR1 SEHNR, CDR2 FQNEAQ (reference sequence). The CDR3 bases are TGTGCCAGCAGCCCTGTTACGGGAGGCGCCTACGAGCAGTACTTC. This translates into CASSPVTGGAYEQYF.

The chain uses TRBV18 and TRBJ2-3, with unresolved D. Germline CDR1 and CDR2: KGHSH and LQKENI. V was clipped by 4 bases and J by 0 bases, with 17 bases between them. The CDR3 extends over 17 amino acids. The chain's CDR3 is CASSLEVSGSSTDTQYF. The CDR3 DNA reads as TGTGCCAGCTCACTGGAAGTCTCCGGATCTAGCACAGATACGCAGTATTTT.

This clonotype appeared many times. The gene calls are TRBV29-1 and TRBJ2-1, with TRBD2 identical over 9 bases. The germline CDR1 and CDR2 sequences are SQVTM and ANQGSEA. V was clipped by 5 bases and J by 1 base; unmatched bases: 6. The CDR3 covers 15 residues. This CDR3 reads CSVPTSGLSYNEQFF. The CDR3 DNA sequence: TGCAGCGTTCCTACTAGCGGGCTTTCCTACAATGAGCAGTTCTTC.